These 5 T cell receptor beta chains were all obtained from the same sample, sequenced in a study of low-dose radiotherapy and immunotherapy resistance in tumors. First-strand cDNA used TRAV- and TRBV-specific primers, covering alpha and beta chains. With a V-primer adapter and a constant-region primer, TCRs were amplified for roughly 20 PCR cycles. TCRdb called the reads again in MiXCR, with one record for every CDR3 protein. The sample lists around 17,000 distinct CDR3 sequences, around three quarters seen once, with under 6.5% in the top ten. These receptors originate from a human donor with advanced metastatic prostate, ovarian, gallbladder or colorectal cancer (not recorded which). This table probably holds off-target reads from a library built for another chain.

This CDR3 reads CASSLLTALSTDTQYF. Here the CDR3 DNA reads TGTGCCAGCAGTTTACTTACAGCTCTTAGCACAGATACGCAGTATTTT. V gene TRBV28 combines with J gene TRBJ2-3; no clear D gene. Germline CDR1 and CDR2: MDHEN and SYDVKM. The CDR3 runs 16 residues. Trimming cost V 2 bases and J 0 bases, with 12 bases left between them.

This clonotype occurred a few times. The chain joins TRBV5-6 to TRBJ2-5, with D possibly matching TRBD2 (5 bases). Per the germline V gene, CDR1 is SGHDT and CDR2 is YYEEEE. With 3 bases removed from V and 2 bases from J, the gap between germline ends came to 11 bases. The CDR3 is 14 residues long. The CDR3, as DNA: TGTGCCAGCAGCTCGGGATTATCGCAAGAGACCCAGTACTTC. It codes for CASSSGLSQETQYF.

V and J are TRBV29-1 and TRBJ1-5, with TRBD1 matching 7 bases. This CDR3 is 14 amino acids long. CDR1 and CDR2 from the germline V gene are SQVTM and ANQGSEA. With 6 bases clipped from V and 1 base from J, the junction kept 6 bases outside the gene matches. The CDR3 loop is CSVTTGASNQPQHF. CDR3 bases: TGCAGCGTCACTACAGGGGCGAGCAATCAGCCCCAGCATTTT.

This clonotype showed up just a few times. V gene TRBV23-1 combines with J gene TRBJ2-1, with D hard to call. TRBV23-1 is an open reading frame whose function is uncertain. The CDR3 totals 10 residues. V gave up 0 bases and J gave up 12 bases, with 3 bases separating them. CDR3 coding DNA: TGCGCCAGCAGTCAATCGGGGCAGTTCTTC. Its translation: CASSQSGQFF.

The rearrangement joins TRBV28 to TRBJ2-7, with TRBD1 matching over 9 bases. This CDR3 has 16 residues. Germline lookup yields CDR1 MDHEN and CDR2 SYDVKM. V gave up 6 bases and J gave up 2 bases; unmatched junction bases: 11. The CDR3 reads CASSLTGTGLPYEQYF. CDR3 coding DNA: TGTGCCAGCAGCCTTACCGGGACAGGGTTGCCCTACGAGCAGTACTTC.